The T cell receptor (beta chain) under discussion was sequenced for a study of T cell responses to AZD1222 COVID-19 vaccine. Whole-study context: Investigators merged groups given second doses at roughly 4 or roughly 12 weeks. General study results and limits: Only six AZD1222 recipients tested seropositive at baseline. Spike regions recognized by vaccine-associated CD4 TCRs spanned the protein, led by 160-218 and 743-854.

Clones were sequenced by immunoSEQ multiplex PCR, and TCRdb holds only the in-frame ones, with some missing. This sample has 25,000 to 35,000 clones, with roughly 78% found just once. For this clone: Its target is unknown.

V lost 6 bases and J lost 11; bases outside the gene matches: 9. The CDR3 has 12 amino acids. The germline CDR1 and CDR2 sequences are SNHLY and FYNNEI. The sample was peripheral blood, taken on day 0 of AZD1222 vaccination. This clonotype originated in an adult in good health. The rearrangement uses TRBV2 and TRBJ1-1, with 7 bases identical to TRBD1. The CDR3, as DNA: TGTGCCAGCAGATACAGGGGTCCCGGCGCTTTCTTT. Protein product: CASRYRGPGAFF.